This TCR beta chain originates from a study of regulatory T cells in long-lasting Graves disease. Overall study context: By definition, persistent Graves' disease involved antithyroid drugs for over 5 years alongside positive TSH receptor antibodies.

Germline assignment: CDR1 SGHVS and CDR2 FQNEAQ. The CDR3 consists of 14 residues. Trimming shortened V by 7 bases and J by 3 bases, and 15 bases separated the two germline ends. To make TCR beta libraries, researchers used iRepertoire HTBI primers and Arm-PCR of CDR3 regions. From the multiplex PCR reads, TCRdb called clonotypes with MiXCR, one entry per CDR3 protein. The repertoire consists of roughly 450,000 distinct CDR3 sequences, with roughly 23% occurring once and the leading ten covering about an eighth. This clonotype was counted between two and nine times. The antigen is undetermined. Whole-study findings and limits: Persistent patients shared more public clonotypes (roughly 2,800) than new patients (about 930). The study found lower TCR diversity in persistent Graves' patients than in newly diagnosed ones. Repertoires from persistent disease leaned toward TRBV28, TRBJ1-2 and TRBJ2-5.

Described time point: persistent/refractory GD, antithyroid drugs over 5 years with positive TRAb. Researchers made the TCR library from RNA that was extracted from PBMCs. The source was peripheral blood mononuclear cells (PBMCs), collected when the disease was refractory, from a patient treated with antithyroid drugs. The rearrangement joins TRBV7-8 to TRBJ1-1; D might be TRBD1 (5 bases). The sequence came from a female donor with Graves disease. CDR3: CASTPWGEYTEAFF. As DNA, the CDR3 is TGTGCCAGCACCCCTTGGGGGGAATACACTGAAGCTTTCTTT.